This is a list of T cell receptor beta chains from one sample in a study of technical replicates of blood from several donors. Libraries were prepared by immunoSEQ multiplex PCR; TCRdb keeps only in-frame clonotypes and omits some of them. Seen here are almost 65,000 clones, around 88% observed once, and the top ten hold approximately 5.1%. The sample taken for sequencing was PBMCs. These receptor sequences come from a human donor in good health. Some clones in this sample may be carry-over from other donors' samples. Each CDR3 is given with its conserved first and last residue. The D gene is left open where the match is weak. Clone size appears in some rows only: once, few, many, or a class for an expanded clone.

CASNRGGYPNYGYTF	TGTGCCAGCAACCGGGGGGGGTACCCTAACTATGGCTACACCTTC	TRBJ1-2	-	TRBV5-6	-
CASSIRGGIKLEEYNEQFF	TGTGCCAGTAGTATAAGGGGCGGGATCAAACTGGAGGAATACAATGAGCAGTTCTTC	TRBJ2-1	-	TRBV19	-
CASSGQAGELFF	TGTGCCAGCAGTGGGCAGGCCGGGGAGCTGTTTTTT	TRBJ2-2	-	TRBV25-1	-
CASRPTGNTEAFF	TGCGCCAGCAGGCCCACAGGGAACACTGAAGCTTTCTTT	TRBJ1-1	-	TRBV10-1	-
CASSPRGDGTEAFF	TGTGCCAGCTCACCACGGGGGGACGGCACTGAAGCTTTCTTT	TRBJ1-1	-	TRBV18	-
CASSPQDIRNTIYF	TGTGCCAGCTCACCACAGGACATAAGAAACACCATATATTTT	TRBJ1-3	-	TRBV18	-
CASSVAADTQYF	TGTGCCAGCAGCGTAGCCGCAGATACGCAGTATTTT	TRBJ2-3	-	TRBV9	few
CASSIGQTYTGELFF	TGTGCCAGTAGTATAGGACAAACATACACCGGGGAGCTGTTTTTT	TRBJ2-2	-	TRBV19	-
CASSFYQGVPYNSPLHF	TGCGCCAGCAGCTTTTATCAGGGGGTACCCTATAATTCACCCCTCCACTTT	TRBJ1-6	TRBD1	TRBV5-1	-
CASSLGATNSYEQYF	TGCGCCAGCAGCTTGGGGGCTACGAACTCCTACGAGCAGTACTTC	TRBJ2-7	-	TRBV5-1	-
CASSPRAGGETQYF	TGTGCCAGCAGCCCCCGGGCGGGCGGGGAGACCCAGTACTTC	TRBJ2-5	-	TRBV9	-
CASKEDGANYGYTF	TGTGCCAGCAAGGAGGACGGAGCTAACTATGGCTACACCTTC	TRBJ1-2	-	TRBV2	-
CASSPPGTGTNSPLHF	TGTGCCAGCTCACCACCCGGGACAGGGACTAATTCACCCCTCCACTTT	TRBJ1-6	TRBD1	TRBV18	-
CASSPGPSFYEQYF	TGTGCCAGCAGCCCCGGGCCTAGCTTCTACGAGCAGTACTTC	TRBJ2-7	-	TRBV7-2	-
CASSGVTDPQETQYF	TGTGCCAGCAGTGGTGTGACTGATCCACAAGAGACCCAGTACTTC	TRBJ2-5	-	TRBV2	-
CASQRELNNEQFF	TGTGCCAGCCAGCGGGAGCTAAACAATGAGCAGTTCTTC	TRBJ2-1	TRBD2	TRBV11-2	-
CASSPGGGGNTEAFF	TGTGCCAGCAGCCCCGGTGGGGGAGGGAACACTGAAGCTTTCTTT	TRBJ1-1	-	TRBV28	once
CASSLRGAGDTQYF	TGTGCCAGCAGCTTACGGGGGGCGGGAGATACGCAGTATTTT	TRBJ2-3	-	TRBV7-9	-
CASSSSGAYNEQFF	TGCGCCAGCAGCAGTAGCGGGGCCTACAATGAGCAGTTCTTC	TRBJ2-1	TRBD2	TRBV5-1	-
CAASSGTSGRAYEQYF	TGTGCCGCCTCGTCCGGGACTAGCGGGAGGGCCTACGAGCAGTACTTC	TRBJ2-7	TRBD2	TRBV30	-
CASSTGTSGRVDLTDTQYF	TGTGCCAGCAGCACAGGGACTAGCGGGAGAGTCGACCTCACAGATACGCAGTATTTT	TRBJ2-3	TRBD2	TRBV7-9	-
CASSQDRTSGTNTGELFF	TGCGCCAGCAGCCAAGATAGGACTAGCGGGACGAACACCGGGGAGCTGTTTTTT	TRBJ2-2	TRBD2	TRBV4-1	-